One and the same sample provided the 20 T cell receptor beta chains below, sequenced in a study of T cell responses to AZD1222 COVID-19 vaccine. Some clones are missing from TCRdb's copy, which holds only in-frame ones; the method was immunoSEQ multiplex PCR. Of about 120,000 clones listed, around 90% are singletons. Sequences were derived from peripheral blood, sampled 28 days after the second AZD1222 dose. The receptors here all came from an adult who received the AZD1222 COVID-19 vaccine.

The chain links TRBV4-2 to TRBJ2-1; TRBD2 might be the D (6 bases). The CDR3 is 14 amino acids. CDR1 is LGHNA and CDR2 is YNFKEQ in the germline V gene. V dropped 3 bases and J dropped 7 bases, with 13 bases sitting between them. CDR3 loop: CASSQATSRNEQFF. CDR3 bases: TGTGCCAGCAGCCAGGCGACTAGTCGGAATGAGCAGTTCTTC.

This chain connects TRBV7-8 to TRBJ1-1; no firm D call. From germline, CDR1 is SGHVS and CDR2 FQNEAQ. The CDR3 length is 17 residues. Deletions cut 5 bases from V and 3 bases from J, with 22 bases between. This chain's CDR3 is CASSLLGGIRGDTEAFF. CDR3 in DNA: TGTGCCAGCAGCCTACTAGGAGGGATTCGTGGGGACACTGAAGCTTTCTTT.

V usage is TRBV19 and J usage is TRBJ2-7; no firm D call. The CDR3 runs 15 residues. The V gene lost 4 bases and the J gene lost 2 bases, with 15 bases spanning the gap. The germline gives CDR1 LNHDA, CDR2 SQIVND (reference sequence). In DNA form, the CDR3 reads TGTGCCAGTAGTAAAGGAACACCGTGGACCTACGAGCAGTACTTC. Its protein is CASSKGTPWTYEQYF. The complete variable domain, with remaining parts taken from reference TRBV19 and TRBJ2-7, reads DGGITQSPKYLFRKEGQNVTLSCEQNLNHDAMYWYRQDPGQGLRLIYYSQIVNDFQKGDIAEGYSVSREKKESFPLTVTSAQKNPTAFYLCASSKGTPWTYEQYFGPGTRLTVT.

The chain combines TRBV6-4 with TRBJ2-7, with D hard to call. Germline V CDR1 and CDR2: MRHNA, SNTAGT. V gave up 0 bases and J gave up 7 bases, with 10 bases separating them. This CDR3 is built from 13 residues. The CDR3 DNA reads TGTGCCAGCAGTGACTCCCCAGTGGGTGAGCAGTACTTC. Encoded protein: CASSDSPVGEQYF.

The chain couples TRBV3-1 (or the pseudogene TRBV3-2) to TRBJ1-2; D is ambiguous. V lost 8 bases and J 6 bases, leaving 7 bases between the germline ends. CDR1 LGHDT and CDR2 YNNKEL come from the germline V gene (reference sequence). This CDR3 contains 10 residues. The CDR3 loop is CASGSHGYTF. CDR3 bases: TGTGCCAGCGGCAGCCATGGCTACACCTTC.

This rearrangement joins TRBV13 to TRBJ2-5; 8 bases align to TRBD2. Trimming removed 5 bases from V and 1 base from J; junction bases left unmatched: 9. CDR3 size: 16 residues. CDR1 and CDR2 (germline): PRHDT, FYEKMQ (reference sequence). CDR3 protein: CASSPKGLAGQETQYF. CDR3 nucleotide sequence: TGTGCCAGCAGCCCCAAGGGGCTAGCGGGCCAAGAGACCCAGTACTTC. The full variable domain, rest sourced from reference TRBV13 and TRBJ2-5, is AAGVIQSPRHLIKEKRETATLKCYPIPRHDTVYWYQQGPGQDPQFLISFYEKMQSDKGSIPDRFSAQQFSDYHSELNMSSLELGDSALYFCASSPKGLAGQETQYFGPGTRLLVL.

The chain employs TRBV7-6 and TRBJ1-5, with D possibly matching TRBD1 (5 bases). Germline V gene data show CDR1 as SGHVS and CDR2 as FNYEAQ. V was cut by 2 bases and J by 4 bases, with 12 bases left in between. CDR3 size: 15 residues. CDR3 nucleotide sequence: TGTGCCAGCAGCTTACGGCAGGGATCGAATCAGCCCCAGCATTTT. Translation gives CASSLRQGSNQPQHF.

The chain couples TRBV7-9 to TRBJ1-3; D is unclear. CDR1 and CDR2 from the germline V gene are SEHNR and FQNEAQ (reference sequence). Trimming shortened V by 5 bases and J by 0 bases, and 14 bases separated the two germline ends. The CDR3 consists of 16 residues. The DNA for the CDR3 is TGTGCCAGCAGCCCCGACGGACCCCTCTCTGGAAACACCATATATTTT. This translates into CASSPDGPLSGNTIYF.

The chain joins TRBV5-1 to TRBJ2-3, with 14 bases that match TRBD2. CDR3 length: 16 residues. Germline CDR1 is SGHRS and CDR2 is YFSETQ. The J segment lost 4 bases and the V segment lost 7 bases, leaving 8 bases of the junction unmatched. The CDR3 sequence: CASSRMTSGGADTQYF. The CDR3 DNA sequence: TGCGCCAGCTCCAGAATGACTAGCGGGGGGGCAGATACGCAGTATTTT.

The gene calls are TRBV15 and TRBJ2-7; D is uncertain. The V end lost 3 bases, the J end lost 6 bases, and 12 bases lay between the germline ends. From germline, CDR1 is LNHNV and CDR2 YYDKDF (reference sequence). This CDR3 comprises 13 residues. The CDR3 nucleotides read TGTGCCACCAGCAGGACTCAGGTCTCCGAGCAGTACTTC. It specifies CATSRTQVSEQYF.

In this sample, this clone turned up a few times. This chain uses TRBV5-4 with TRBJ1-2, with 10 nucleotides matching TRBD1. After removal of 4 bases from V and 3 bases from J, the junction contained 3 bases not matched to a gene. Germline-derived CDR1 and CDR2 are SGHNT and YYREEE (reference sequence). The CDR3 runs to 14 residues. The CDR3: CASSDDRGHYGYTF. CDR3 coding DNA: TGTGCCAGCAGCGACGACAGGGGGCACTATGGCTACACCTTC.

J is TRBJ2-3 and V is TRBV7-8; tentative D call: TRBD2 (6 bases). The CDR3 runs 16 residues. Germline V gene sequence: CDR1 SGHVS, CDR2 FQNEAQ. V shed 2 bases and J shed 1 base, with 13 bases lying between them. Here the CDR3 reads CASSLWRGLGTDTQYF. CDR3 DNA sequence: TGTGCCAGCAGCTTATGGAGGGGTCTAGGCACAGATACGCAGTATTTT. The full variable domain, its missing parts supplied by reference TRBV7-8 and TRBJ2-3, is GAGVSQSPRYKVAKRGQDVALRCDPISGHVSLFWYQQALGQGPEFLTYFQNEAQLDKSGLPSDRFFAERPEGSVSTLKIQRTQQEDSAVYLCASSLWRGLGTDTQYFGPGTRLTVL.

The chain is built from TRBV19 and TRBJ1-2; 7 positions match TRBD1. The V gene end was trimmed by 1 base and the J gene end by 1 base; junction bases not matched to a gene: 3. The CDR3 contains 15 residues. Per germline, CDR1 LNHDA and CDR2 SQIVND (reference sequence). CDR3 nucleotide sequence: TGTGCCAGTAGTATAGTTGGGACAGATAACTATGGCTACACCTTC. Amino acid sequence: CASSIVGTDNYGYTF.

The V and J genes are TRBV4-3 and TRBJ1-2, with 7 bases fitting TRBD1. V lost 8 bases to trimming and J lost 5 bases; unmatched junction nucleotides: 14. The CDR3 is 15 residues long. CDR1 LGHNA and CDR2 YSLEER come from the germline V gene. The CDR3 sequence is CASAPTKDRPYGYTF. The CDR3 DNA reads as TGCGCCAGCGCGCCCACAAAGGACAGGCCATATGGCTACACCTTC.

The chain recombines TRBV5-1 with TRBJ2-1; D unresolved. The CDR3 spans 16 residues. V lost 1 base, J lost 6 bases, and 17 bases lay in between. Germline loops: CDR1 SGHRS, CDR2 YFSETQ. The CDR3 DNA follows: TGCGCCAGCAGCTTGTATTCCACGGAAACTTCCAATGAGCAGTTCTTC. Translation: CASSLYSTETSNEQFF.

The rearrangement links TRBV6-2 or TRBV6-3 to TRBJ2-2; 12 nucleotides match TRBD2. This CDR3 has 15 residues. Trimming at V came to 4 bases and at J to 5 bases, leaving 2 bases not matched to a gene. The germline V gene has CDR1 MNHEY and CDR2 SVGEGT. The CDR3, as DNA: TGTGCCAGCAGTTTACTAGCGGGGGGAACCGGGGAGCTGTTTTTT. Its protein product is CASSLLAGGTGELFF.

The chain links TRBV7-9 to TRBJ1-6; D might be TRBD1 (5 bases). Germline lookup yields CDR1 SEHNR and CDR2 FQNEAQ (reference sequence). This CDR3 is built from 17 residues. V lost 1 base to trimming and J lost 7 bases, with 17 bases between them. CDR3 protein: CASSLEAWGRGNSPLHF. Here the CDR3 DNA reads TGTGCCAGCAGCTTAGAAGCTTGGGGTCGGGGGAATTCACCCCTCCACTTT.

The gene calls are TRBV19 and TRBJ1-5; 7 bases line up with TRBD1. The V gene end was trimmed by 6 bases and the J gene end by 6 bases; junction bases not matched to a gene: 8. Per germline, CDR1 LNHDA and CDR2 SQIVND (reference sequence). The CDR3 has 14 residues. CDR3 coding DNA: TGTGCCAGTAGCCTCCTGACAGGGAGTCAGCCCCAGCATTTT. This sequence encodes CASSLLTGSQPQHF.

The chain is built from TRBV19 and TRBJ2-3, with 10 bases aligning to TRBD2. Germline V gives CDR1 LNHDA, CDR2 SQIVND (reference sequence). Trimming cost V 7 bases and J 2 bases; bases outside gene matches: 6. The CDR3 sequence is 15 residues long. CDR3 sequence: CASNVAGGYTDTQYF. The CDR3 region has the DNA TGTGCCAGTAACGTAGCGGGGGGCTACACAGATACGCAGTATTTT.

The chain couples TRBV5-1 to TRBJ1-1, with D uncertain. The germline gives CDR1 SGHRS, CDR2 YFSETQ. V shed 3 bases and J shed 1 base, with 16 bases lying between them. The CDR3 loop spans 16 amino acids. CDR3 bases: TGCGCCAGCAGCTACGGCCGAGCGGGGAGGAACACTGAAGCTTTCTTT. Its translation: CASSYGRAGRNTEAFF.